This T cell receptor beta chain was sequenced in a study of blood T cell repertoires in COVID-19. The overall study: The samples span acute and convalescent COVID-19 from the United States, Italy and Spain. Sources were T cells, B-cell-depleted T cells, or PBMCs; the material itself was cDNA or gDNA.

Original analysis: It was from reference gene primer amplification that nucleated cell counts were estimated. Profiling relied on immunoSEQ multiplex PCR, and the TCRdb table lists in-frame clones only, not all of them. V and J calls and clone size are those listed in that table; D and trimming were worked out from the DNA. Of under 150,000 clones listed, 75% to 85% are singletons. The source is a man aged 60 to 75 with acute or convalescent COVID-19. The material sequenced was peripheral blood.

CDR3 sequence: CASSASPWSSGNTIYF. The CDR3 DNA is TGTGCCAGCAGTGCATCGCCGTGGAGCTCTGGAAACACCATATATTTT. V and J are TRBV6-1 and TRBJ1-3; D remains ambiguous. This CDR3 is built from 16 residues. Trimming shortened V by 4 bases and J by 0 bases, and 13 bases separated the two germline ends. Germline CDR1 is MNHNS and CDR2 is SASEGT.